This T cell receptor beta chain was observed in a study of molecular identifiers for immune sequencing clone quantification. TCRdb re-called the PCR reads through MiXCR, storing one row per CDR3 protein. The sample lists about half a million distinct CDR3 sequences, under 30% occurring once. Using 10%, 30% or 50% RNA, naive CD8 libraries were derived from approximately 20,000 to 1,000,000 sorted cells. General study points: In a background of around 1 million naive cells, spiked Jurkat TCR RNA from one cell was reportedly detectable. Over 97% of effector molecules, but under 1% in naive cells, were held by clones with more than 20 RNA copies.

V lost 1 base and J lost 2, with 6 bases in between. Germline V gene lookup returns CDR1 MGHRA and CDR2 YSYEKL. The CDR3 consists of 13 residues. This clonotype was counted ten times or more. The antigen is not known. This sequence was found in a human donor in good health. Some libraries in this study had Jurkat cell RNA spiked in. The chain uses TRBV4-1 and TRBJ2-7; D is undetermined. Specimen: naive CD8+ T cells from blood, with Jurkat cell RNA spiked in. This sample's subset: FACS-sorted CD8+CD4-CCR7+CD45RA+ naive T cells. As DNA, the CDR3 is TGCGCCAGCAGCCAAGCCCCACCCTACGAGCAGTACTTC. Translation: CASSQAPPYEQYF.